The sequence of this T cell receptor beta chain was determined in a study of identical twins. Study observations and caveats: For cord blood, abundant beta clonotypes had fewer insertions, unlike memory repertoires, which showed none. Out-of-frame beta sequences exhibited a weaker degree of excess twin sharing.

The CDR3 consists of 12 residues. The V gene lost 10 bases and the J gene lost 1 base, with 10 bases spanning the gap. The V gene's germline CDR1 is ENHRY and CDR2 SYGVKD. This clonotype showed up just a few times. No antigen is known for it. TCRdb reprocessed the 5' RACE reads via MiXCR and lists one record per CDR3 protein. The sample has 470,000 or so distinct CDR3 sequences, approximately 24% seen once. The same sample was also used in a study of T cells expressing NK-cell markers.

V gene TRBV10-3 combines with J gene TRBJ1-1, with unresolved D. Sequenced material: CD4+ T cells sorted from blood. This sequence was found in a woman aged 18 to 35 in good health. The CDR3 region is CATHPGNTEAFF. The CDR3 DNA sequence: TGTGCCACCCACCCGGGGAACACTGAAGCTTTCTTT.